The rows below give T cell receptor beta chains drawn from one sample of a study of T cells expressing NK-cell markers. With the 5' RACE reads reprocessed, TCRdb shows one record per CDR3 protein and no DNA. This sample's clone table lists under 500,000 distinct CDR3 sequences. Sequencing was carried out using blood T cells: a sorted CD56 or NKG2C T cell subset, CD4+ or CD8+ T cells, or bulk PBMC T cells (not recorded which). The receptors here all came from a woman between 18 and 69 years old in good health. The CDR3 runs from the conserved cysteine through the conserved F or W.

>TRBJ2-1|TRBV5-1
CASSPPGTSYNEQFF
>TRBJ2-5|TRBV20-1
CSARDQAGRQETQYF
>TRBJ1-1|TRBV7-2
CASSTRQGVDTEAFF
>TRBJ2-5|TRBV7-2
CASSLRTSSPQETQYF
>TRBJ2-3|TRBV28
CASSPLGTGDPDTQYF
>TRBJ2-2|TRBV20-1
CSARDRAGGPGELFF
>TRBJ2-5|TRBV7-2
CASTQYVGETQYF
>TRBJ2-7|TRBV7-7
CASSKTGVGEQYF
>TRBJ1-5|TRBV6-2/TRBV6-3
CASSHPDWGNQPQHF
>TRBJ1-4|TRBV5-6
CASSPRGRDEKLFF
>TRBJ1-2|TRBV5-6
CASSLSGFRYGYTF
>TRBJ2-1|TRBV20-1
CSARLVDEQFF
>TRBJ2-7|TRBV28
CASSDPGPIQEQYF
>TRBJ2-5|TRBV12-3/TRBV12-4
CASSRQRETQYF
>TRBJ2-2|TRBV7-2
CASSSTALANTGELFF
>TRBJ1-1|TRBV19
CASTGGIAEAFF
>TRBJ2-1|TRBV4-3
CASSQDRTSIEQFF
>TRBJ1-2|TRBV5-1
CASSPGTGGDGYTF